This T cell receptor beta chain was obtained from a study of blood T cells in healthy people across ages. The authors ran a second PCR of about 7 to 11 cycles using a sample-barcoded 5' primer and a J-beta primer mix. Via MiXCR, TCRdb re-called the 5' RACE reads, giving one row per CDR3 protein. The table shows over a million distinct CDR3 sequences, with 42% occurring only once. Study-wide results and caveats: Higher diversity, along with more naive CD4+ cells, distinguished long-lived donors from aged donors. Observed TCR beta diversity per million T cells went down as age went up. This fall followed a roughly linear course with age.

As to this clonotype: Its antigen remains unidentified.

The trim removed 6 bases at V and 4 bases at J, leaving 8 bases unmatched. Germline CDR1 reads MDHEN; CDR2 reads SYDVKM. The CDR3 length is 15 residues. What was sequenced was blood. This clonotype was sampled from a woman younger than 35 in good health. The chain has TRBV28 and TRBJ1-5, with 8 bases aligning to TRBD1. CDR3 in amino acids: CASRPRGLTNQPQHF. In DNA, the CDR3 is TGTGCCAGCAGACCCAGGGGGCTAACGAATCAGCCCCAGCATTTT.